This T cell receptor (beta chain) was retrieved from a study of identical twins. Broader study findings: Its conclusions, products of cross-sectional statistical analysis, did not come from following the same donors. Memory repertoires lacked the insertion deficit that abundant cord blood beta clonotypes showed.

The CDR3 is made up of 14 amino acids. Germline V lookup: CDR1 DFQATT, CDR2 SNEGSKA (reference sequence). The V end was cut by 1 base, the J end by 4 bases, with 12 bases between. Details on this clonotype: Its specificity is not known.

TCRdb re-called the 5' RACE reads with MiXCR, one entry per CDR3 protein. The sample includes about 470,000 distinct CDR3 sequences, approximately 24% seen only once; the top ten take about 2.7%. The data also belong to a second study, concerning T cells expressing NK-cell markers. That investigation notes: The use of an anti-gamma-delta TCR antibody, which was added in several experiments, restricted sorting to T cells expressing alpha-beta TCR. In a few donors, dominant clonotypes made up roughly 28.3-65% of CD3+CD56-NKG2C+ cells.

This clonotype was obtained from a woman aged 18 to 35 in good health. Sequencing input: CD4+ T cells sorted from blood. The V and J genes are TRBV20-1 and TRBJ2-3, with no clear D. CDR3 amino acids: CSARVGVFADTQYF. The DNA of the CDR3 is TGCAGTGCTAGAGTTGGGGTCTTCGCAGATACGCAGTATTTT.